These 9 T cell receptor beta chains were all obtained from the same sample, sequenced in a study of memory CD8 T cells in hepatitis C reinfection. Time point described: pre-reinfection, 55 to 20 weeks before reinfection detection. TCR sequencing was done directly ex vivo on sorted cells, without expansion in vitro. Assay: immunoSEQ multiplex PCR; the TCRdb copy retains only in-frame clones and omits some. The sample contains more than 45,000 clones, roughly 89% of which appear only once. The sequencing input was naive CD8+ T cells sorted from blood. Receptor source: a man younger than 35 with hepatitis C virus infection.

A remark on this clone: An end of the junction differs from the germline gene, which may be a read error. The chain combines TRBV19 with TRBJ2-7, with D tentatively TRBD1 (5 bases). Germline V gene data show CDR1 as LNHDA and CDR2 as SQIVND (reference sequence). The CDR3 contains 15 residues. Written as DNA, the CDR3 is TGTGCCAGTAGTCCCGGAAGGGGTCTCTCCCACGAGCAGTACTTC. Its translation is CASSPGRGLSHEQYF.

The rearrangement links TRBV6-6 to TRBJ2-2; 7 positions match TRBD2. The length of the CDR3 is 15 residues. Trimming removed 11 bases from V and 5 bases from J; junction bases left unmatched: 14. Germline V lookup: CDR1 MNHNY, CDR2 SVGAGI (reference sequence). The CDR3 loop reads CASSPVREDTGELFF. In nucleotides, the CDR3 is TGTGCCTCCAGTCCCGTCCGGGAGGATACCGGGGAGCTGTTTTTT.

V and J are TRBV4-1 and TRBJ2-3; 7 bases fit TRBD2. Germline trimming cut 6 bases from V and 2 bases from J; bases unmatched to any gene: 5. The CDR3 runs to 14 residues. CDR1 MGHRA and CDR2 YSYEKL come from the germline V gene. This CDR3 reads CASRAGEPTDTQYF. In DNA, the CDR3 is TGCGCCAGCAGGGCGGGAGAGCCCACAGATACGCAGTATTTT.

This clone has only a few counts. The rearrangement uses TRBV7-9 and TRBJ2-7, with D perhaps matching TRBD2 (6 bases). Looked up from germline, CDR1 is SEHNR and CDR2 is FQNEAQ (reference sequence). This CDR3 has 13 residues. Trimming stripped 2 bases from V and 2 bases from J, with 7 bases between. The CDR3 sequence: CASSLPGAYEQYF. In DNA form, the CDR3 reads TGTGCCAGCAGCTTACCGGGAGCCTACGAGCAGTACTTC.

The chain recombines TRBV27 with TRBJ1-1; D possibly corresponds to TRBD1 (5 bases). This CDR3 has 14 residues. The V gene's germline CDR1 is MNHEY and CDR2 SMNVEV (reference sequence). V shed 3 bases and J shed 4 bases, with 12 bases lying between them. The CDR3 spells CASSFQGRGTEAFF. Written as DNA, the CDR3 is TGTGCCAGCAGTTTCCAGGGTCGTGGCACTGAAGCTTTCTTT.

The V and J genes are TRBV19 and TRBJ2-1; 8 nucleotides align to TRBD1. The CDR3 consists of 16 residues. V lost 8 bases to trimming and J lost 2 bases; unmatched junction nucleotides: 11. Per germline, CDR1 LNHDA and CDR2 SQIVND (reference sequence). Here the CDR3 reads CASSPLDRAAYNEQFF. The CDR3 nucleotides are TGTGCCAGTTCACCCCTGGACAGGGCAGCCTACAATGAGCAGTTCTTC.

This clone has only a few counts. The CDR3 region is CASGLVESEQFF. The CDR3 DNA reads as TGTGCCAGCGGACTAGTTGAGAGTGAGCAGTTCTTC. The chain has TRBV27 and TRBJ2-1; TRBD2 matches at 7 bases. The CDR3 has 12 residues. V shed 8 bases and J 9 bases; nucleotides not matched to a gene: 7. The germline V gene has CDR1 MNHEY and CDR2 SMNVEV (reference sequence).

V usage is TRBV5-8 and J usage is TRBJ2-1; TRBD2 is a possible D gene (5 bases). This CDR3 is 15 amino acids long. V was trimmed by 4 bases and J by 3 bases, leaving 14 bases between them. CDR1 is SGHTS, CDR2 YDEGEE, per germline. CDR3: CASSLAQYFYNEQFF. CDR3 nucleotide sequence: TGTGCCAGCAGCCTAGCACAGTATTTCTACAATGAGCAGTTCTTC.

This clone has only a few counts. This chain links TRBV2 with TRBJ1-3, with 7 bases aligning to TRBD1. V lost 10 bases to trimming and J lost 2 bases; unmatched junction nucleotides: 11. This CDR3 spans 15 amino acids. The germline gives CDR1 SNHLY, CDR2 FYNNEI. CDR3 region: CATSGTDPTGNTIYF. In DNA form, the CDR3 reads TGTGCCACCTCCGGGACAGACCCTACTGGAAACACCATATATTTT.